Listed below are T cell receptor beta chains from one sample, sequenced in a study of blood T cell repertoires in COVID-19. Repertoires were generated with immunoSEQ multiplex PCR, while TCRdb's copy carries only in-frame clones and drops some. The sample shows around 72,000 clones, 85% to 90% of them seen only once. The sample taken for sequencing was peripheral blood. Receptors were obtained from a man between 65 and 80 years old with active or convalescent COVID-19. The CDR3 runs from the conserved cysteine through the conserved F or W. D genes are given only for firm matches. Part of the rows lack a size; the others show once, few, many or a class for expanded clones.

abundance	j_gene	d_gene	v_gene	CDR3aa	CDR3nt
once	TRBJ1-1	TRBD1	TRBV19	CASSIAGTGAVTEAFF	TGTGCCAGTAGTATAGCGGGGACAGGGGCGGTCACTGAAGCTTTCTTT
NA	TRBJ2-5	NA	TRBV24-1	CATSDLASQETQYF	TGTGCCACCAGTGATTTGGCCAGCCAAGAGACCCAGTACTTC
once	TRBJ1-2	TRBD1	TRBV2	CASSGQLGGSYGYTF	TGTGCCAGCAGTGGCCAGTTAGGGGGCTCGTATGGCTACACCTTC
NA	TRBJ2-2	NA	TRBV5-1	CASSSGGALNTGELFF	TGCGCCAGCAGCTCGGGTGGGGCCTTAAACACCGGGGAGCTGTTTTTT
few	TRBJ1-2	TRBD1	TRBV9	CASSGRDRGYGYTF	TGTGCCAGCAGCGGACGGGACAGGGGATATGGCTACACCTTC
NA	TRBJ1-5	TRBD1	TRBV28	CASSFPTGGQPQHF	TGTGCCAGCAGTTTTCCCACAGGGGGTCAGCCCCAGCATTTT
once	TRBJ2-7	TRBD2	TRBV7-9	CASSAPLGLAGGTYEQYF	TGTGCCAGCAGCGCACCGCTGGGACTAGCGGGAGGGACCTACGAGCAGTACTTC
NA	TRBJ2-7	TRBD1	TRBV19	CASSIQGADNEQYF	TGTGCCAGTAGCATACAGGGGGCTGACAACGAGCAGTACTTC
NA	TRBJ2-7	NA	TRBV6-2/TRBV6-3	CASSPRRTTAYEQYF	TGTGCCAGCAGCCCCCGACGGACAACCGCCTACGAGCAGTACTTC
NA	TRBJ1-5	NA	TRBV19	CASSIPFRGQPQHF	TGTGCCAGTAGTATCCCCTTCCGGGGACAGCCCCAGCATTTT
once	TRBJ2-1	TRBD2	TRBV3-1/TRBV3-2	CASKGLAGNEQFF	TGTGCCAGCAAGGGACTAGCGGGGAATGAGCAGTTCTTC
NA	TRBJ1-2	NA	TRBV5-8	CASSPPGTPYYGYTF	TGTGCCAGCAGCCCCCCCGGGACACCATACTATGGCTACACCTTC
few	TRBJ1-1	NA	TRBV7-9	CASSFPIRGGMNTEAFF	TGTGCCAGCAGCTTTCCGATACGGGGGGGCATGAACACTGAAGCTTTCTTT
NA	TRBJ2-7	TRBD1	TRBV6-5	CASSPTGGAYEQYF	TGTGCCAGCAGTCCTACAGGGGGCGCCTACGAGCAGTACTTC
NA	TRBJ1-3	NA	TRBV7-8	CASSLWGPRGVFGNTIYF	TGTGCCAGCAGCTTATGGGGGCCGCGGGGGGTCTTTGGAAACACCATATATTTT
NA	TRBJ1-1	NA	TRBV7-9	CASSLQGFGEAFF	TGTGCCAGCAGCCTACAGGGTTTTGGGGAAGCTTTCTTT
NA	TRBJ1-5	NA	TRBV10-3	CAISSQGGNQPQHF	TGTGCCATCAGCTCACAGGGAGGCAATCAGCCCCAGCATTTT
NA	TRBJ2-1	TRBD2	TRBV7-2	CASSFTSASYNEQFF	TGTGCCAGCAGCTTTACTAGCGCTTCCTACAATGAGCAGTTCTTC
NA	TRBJ2-3	NA	TRBV7-9	CASSLTGIDTQYF	TGTGCCAGCAGCTTAACAGGAATAGATACGCAGTATTTT
NA	TRBJ2-3	TRBD2	TRBV20-1	CSASSSGHGDTQYF	TGCAGTGCTAGTTCTAGCGGGCACGGAGATACGCAGTATTTT
NA	TRBJ2-4	NA	TRBV7-7	CASSLRGTGTGKAKNIQYF	TGTGCTAGCAGCTTAAGGGGGACGGGGACGGGAAAAGCCAAAAACATTCAGTACTTC
NA	TRBJ2-1	NA	TRBV3-1/TRBV3-2	CASSPGGRPSYNEQFF	TGTGCCAGCAGCCCTGGGGGGAGGCCATCCTACAATGAGCAGTTCTTC
NA	TRBJ1-4	NA	TRBV5-1	CASSFGGATNEKLFF	TGCGCCAGCAGCTTCGGTGGTGCAACTAATGAAAAACTGTTTTTT
NA	TRBJ1-5	NA	TRBV7-9	CASSPPGQPQHF	TGTGCCAGCAGTCCCCCCGGTCAGCCCCAGCATTTT
NA	TRBJ1-2	NA	TRBV2	CASSVAQGSYGYTF	TGTGCCAGCAGTGTCGCACAGGGTTCCTATGGCTACACCTTC
NA	TRBJ1-5	NA	TRBV5-1	CASSLGGANSNQPQHF	TGCGCCAGCAGCTTGGGTGGAGCCAATAGCAATCAGCCCCAGCATTTT
NA	TRBJ1-5	TRBD1	TRBV19	CASSMFITNRGLRNQPQHF	TGTGCCAGTAGTATGTTCATAACAAACAGGGGGCTGCGCAATCAGCCCCAGCATTTT
NA	TRBJ2-7	NA	TRBV21-1	CASSNGNRTSDSYEQYF	TGTGCCAGCAGCAACGGGAACCGGACTAGCGACTCCTACGAGCAGTACTTC
NA	TRBJ1-2	TRBD1	TRBV19	CASSQTGALVVGYTF	TGTGCCAGTAGTCAAACAGGGGCCCTGGTGGTGGGCTACACCTTC
few	TRBJ1-1	NA	TRBV29-1	CSVGEGGASTEAFF	TGCAGCGTGGGGGAGGGAGGGGCGAGTACTGAAGCTTTCTTT
NA	TRBJ1-6	NA	TRBV15	CATRAGISYNSPLHF	TGTGCCACCAGGGCGGGGATCTCCTATAATTCACCCCTCCACTTT
NA	TRBJ2-3	TRBD2	TRBV3-1/TRBV3-2	CASSQAAGVWDTQYF	TGTGCCAGCAGCCAAGCGGCGGGAGTTTGGGATACGCAGTATTTT
NA	TRBJ2-7	TRBD1	TRBV28	CASSSGQYEQYF	TGTGCCAGCAGTTCGGGACAGTACGAGCAGTACTTC
NA	TRBJ2-3	TRBD2	TRBV27	CASSLLAGGGTDTQYF	TGTGCCAGCAGTTTACTAGCGGGAGGGGGAACAGATACGCAGTATTTT
NA	TRBJ2-7	NA	TRBV2	CASSELPGAYYEQYF	TGTGCCAGCAGTGAATTACCTGGGGCCTACTACGAGCAGTACTTC
NA	TRBJ1-1	NA	TRBV6-5	CASRVDYGSEAFF	TGTGCCAGCAGGGTAGACTACGGGTCTGAAGCTTTCTTT
NA	TRBJ2-7	NA	TRBV3-1/TRBV3-2	CASSRHTYEQYF	TGTGCCAGCAGCCGGCACACCTACGAGCAGTACTTC
few	TRBJ2-7	TRBD2	TRBV29-1	CSVRAGGQGYEQYF	TGCAGCGTCAGAGCGGGAGGGCAGGGTTACGAGCAGTACTTC
NA	TRBJ2-1	TRBD1	TRBV10-3	CAINNRDSSYNEQFF	TGTGCCATCAACAACAGGGACAGCTCCTACAATGAGCAGTTCTTC
NA	TRBJ1-1	TRBD1	TRBV19	CASSIVRQGKLVNTEAFF	TGTGCCAGTAGTATAGTAAGACAGGGGAAGCTCGTGAACACTGAAGCTTTCTTT
once	TRBJ2-1	TRBD1	TRBV5-1	CASRDRGNDEQFF	TGCGCCAGCCGGGACAGGGGTAATGATGAGCAGTTCTTC
NA	TRBJ2-7	TRBD1	TRBV9	CASSVRDRGLEQYF	TGTGCCAGCAGCGTCCGGGACAGGGGGCTCGAGCAGTACTTC
once	TRBJ1-2	NA	TRBV9	CASSAHSRTLRFGYTF	TGTGCCAGCAGCGCCCACTCCCGGACACTTAGGTTTGGCTACACCTTC
NA	TRBJ2-1	TRBD2	TRBV7-9	CASSSPGLAYNEQFF	TGTGCCAGCAGCTCACCGGGACTAGCCTACAATGAGCAGTTCTTC
NA	TRBJ1-1	NA	TRBV9	CASSRGGAEAFF	TGTGCCAGCAGCAGGGGAGGCGCTGAAGCTTTCTTT
once	TRBJ2-5	TRBD2	TRBV28	CASTPAGGAKTQYF	TGTGCCAGCACCCCCGCGGGGGGCGCAAAGACCCAGTACTTC